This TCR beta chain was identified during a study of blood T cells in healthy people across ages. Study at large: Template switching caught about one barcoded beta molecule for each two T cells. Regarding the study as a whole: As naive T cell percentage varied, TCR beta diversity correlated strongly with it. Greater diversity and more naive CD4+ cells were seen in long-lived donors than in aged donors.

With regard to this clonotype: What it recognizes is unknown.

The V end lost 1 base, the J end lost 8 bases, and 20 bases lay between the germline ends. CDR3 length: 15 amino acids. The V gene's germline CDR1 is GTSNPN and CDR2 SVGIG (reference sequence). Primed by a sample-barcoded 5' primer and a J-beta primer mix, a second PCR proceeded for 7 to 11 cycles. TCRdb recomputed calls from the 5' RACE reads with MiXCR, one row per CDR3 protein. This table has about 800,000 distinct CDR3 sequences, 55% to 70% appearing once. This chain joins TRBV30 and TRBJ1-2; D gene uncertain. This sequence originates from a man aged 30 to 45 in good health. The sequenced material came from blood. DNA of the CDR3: TGTGCCTGGAGTGCCAATGTTCGGGCCACGGAAGGCTACACCTTC. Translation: CAWSANVRATEGYTF.